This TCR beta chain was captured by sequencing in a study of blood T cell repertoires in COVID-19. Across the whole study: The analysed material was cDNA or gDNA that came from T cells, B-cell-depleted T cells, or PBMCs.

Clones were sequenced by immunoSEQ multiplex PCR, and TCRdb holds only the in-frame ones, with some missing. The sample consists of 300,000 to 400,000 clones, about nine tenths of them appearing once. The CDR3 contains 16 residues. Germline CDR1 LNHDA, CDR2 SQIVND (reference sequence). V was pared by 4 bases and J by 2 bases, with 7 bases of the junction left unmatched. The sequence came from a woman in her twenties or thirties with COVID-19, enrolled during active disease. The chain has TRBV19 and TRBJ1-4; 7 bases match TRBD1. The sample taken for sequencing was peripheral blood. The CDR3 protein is CASSSSRQGTNEKLFF. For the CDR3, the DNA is TGTGCCAGTAGTAGCTCCAGACAGGGCACTAATGAAAAACTGTTTTTT.